Listed here are 30 T cell receptor beta chains from one sample, sequenced in a study of T cell responses to AZD1222 COVID-19 vaccine. Assay: immunoSEQ multiplex PCR; the TCRdb copy retains only in-frame clones and omits some. Of 100,000 to 150,000 clones in the sample, 92% were seen once. The material sequenced was peripheral blood, taken on day 0 of AZD1222 vaccination. The receptors were sampled from an adult in good health.

The chain has TRBV10-3 and TRBJ1-3; 8 bases match TRBD1. The CDR3 sequence is 15 residues long. Looked up from germline, CDR1 is ENHRY and CDR2 is SYGVKD. V was pared by 4 bases and J by 0 bases, with 2 bases of the junction left unmatched. The CDR3 is CAISGQGSSGNTIYF. CDR3 in DNA: TGTGCCATCAGTGGACAGGGGAGCTCTGGAAACACCATATATTTT.

This rearrangement joins TRBV19 to TRBJ2-2; 11 bases map to TRBD2. Germline values: CDR1 LNHDA, CDR2 SQIVND (reference sequence). Germline trimming cut 4 bases from V and 1 base from J; bases unmatched to any gene: 8. This CDR3 region has 18 residues. In DNA, the CDR3 is TGTGCCAGTAGTAGGCAACCGGGACTAGCGGAGAACACCGGGGAGCTGTTTTTT. This encodes CASSRQPGLAENTGELFF. Using reference TRBV19 and TRBJ2-2 for the parts outside the CDR3, the full variable domain is DGGITQSPKYLFRKEGQNVTLSCEQNLNHDAMYWYRQDPGQGLRLIYYSQIVNDFQKGDIAEGYSVSREKKESFPLTVTSAQKNPTAFYLCASSRQPGLAENTGELFFGEGSRLTVL.

The V call is TRBV6-6, the J call TRBJ2-1; perhaps TRBD2 as D (6 bases). CDR1 and CDR2 from the germline V gene are MNHNY and SVGAGI (reference sequence). CDR3 size: 14 residues. Trimming cost V 5 bases and J 6 bases, with 14 bases left between them. In DNA, the CDR3 is TGTGCCAGCAGTCCGCGGGACGTTATCAATGAGCAGTTCTTC. This codes for CASSPRDVINEQFF.

The genes are TRBV9 and TRBJ1-2; D is ambiguous. Germline CDR1 reads SGDLS; CDR2 reads YYNGEE. The CDR3 runs to 13 residues. The V end was cut by 0 bases, the J end by 6 bases, with 9 bases between. CDR3 bases: TGTGCCAGCAGCGTAGGAGGAGGTGATGGCTACACCTTC. Its protein is CASSVGGGDGYTF.

The chain carries TRBV27 and TRBJ2-2, with D maybe TRBD1 (5 bases). V lost 1 base and J 7 bases, leaving 13 bases between the germline ends. The CDR3 loop spans 15 amino acids. Germline V gene sequence: CDR1 MNHEY, CDR2 SMNVEV (reference sequence). CDR3 sequence: CASSLFPGIGGELFF. CDR3 sequence (DNA): TGTGCCAGCAGTTTATTTCCAGGGATCGGCGGGGAGCTGTTTTTT.

The chain has TRBV18 and TRBJ2-2; TRBD1 might be the D (6 bases). Trimming left V 2 bases short and J 0 bases short, with 10 bases between. This CDR3 is 16 amino acids long. Germline CDR1 KGHSH, CDR2 LQKENI. In DNA, the CDR3 is TGTGCCAGCTCACCAAACAGGGCCCCGAACACCGGGGAGCTGTTTTTT. This gives the protein CASSPNRAPNTGELFF.

V is TRBV9 and J is TRBJ2-7; D gene uncertain. Looked up from germline, CDR1 is SGDLS and CDR2 is YYNGEE. The CDR3 covers 14 residues. V lost 0 bases and J lost 3, with 10 bases in between. CDR3 sequence (DNA): TGTGCCAGCAGCGTAGGAGGTGGTGACTACGAGCAGTACTTC. It yields the protein CASSVGGGDYEQYF.

This chain joins TRBV6-6 and TRBJ1-2, with TRBD1 matching over 9 bases. Germline V gene sequence: CDR1 MNHNY, CDR2 SVGAGI (reference sequence). V was pared by 0 bases and J by 4 bases, with 3 bases of the junction left unmatched. The CDR3 spans 15 residues. CDR3 amino acids: CASSYSGTGRYGYTF. The CDR3 DNA is TGTGCCAGCAGTTACTCCGGGACAGGGCGCTATGGCTACACCTTC.

This clone was recorded once. The chain couples TRBV28 to TRBJ2-7; D is tentatively TRBD1 or TRBD2 (5 bases each). V was clipped by 3 bases and J by 7 bases, with 10 bases between them. From germline, CDR1 is MDHEN and CDR2 SYDVKM. The CDR3 length is 12 residues. The CDR3 loop reads CASSLGVGEQYF. CDR3 nucleotides: TGTGCCAGCAGTTTGGGGGTCGGGGAGCAGTACTTC.

This chain uses TRBV6-5 with TRBJ2-3; 8 positions match TRBD1. The CDR3 loop spans 16 amino acids. J lost 2 bases, V lost 3 bases, and 7 bases had no gene match. Germline V lookup: CDR1 MNHEY, CDR2 SVGAGI. The DNA for the CDR3 is TGTGCCAGCAGTTATAACAGGGGGGCCCCCACAGATACGCAGTATTTT. Translated, it gives CASSYNRGAPTDTQYF.

The rearrangement links TRBV7-9 to TRBJ1-4, with 8 bases that match TRBD1. With V trimmed by 8 bases and J by 5 bases, 13 bases remained unmatched. The CDR3 runs to 16 residues. Germline CDR1 reads SEHNR; CDR2 reads FQNEAQ (reference sequence). The CDR3 is CASGTGPREGNEKLFF. The CDR3 region has the DNA TGTGCCAGCGGGACAGGACCACGGGAGGGCAATGAAAAACTGTTTTTT.

The V call is TRBV24-1, the J call TRBJ2-1; 9 bases align to TRBD2. The junction had 6 bases not matched to a gene; V was cut back by 4 bases and J by 3 bases. CDR1 is KGHDR and CDR2 is SFDVKD in the germline V gene. CDR3 size: 16 residues. CDR3 nucleotide sequence: TGTGCCACCAGTGACTCGATAGCGGGAGACTACAATGAGCAGTTCTTC. Amino acid sequence: CATSDSIAGDYNEQFF.

This clone was observed a single time. The gene calls are TRBV6-5 and TRBJ1-1; D possibly corresponds to TRBD1 (5 bases). CDR1 is MNHEY and CDR2 is SVGAGI in the germline V gene. The CDR3 totals 13 residues. V lost 0 bases, J lost 5 bases, and 7 bases lay in between. The chain's CDR3 is CASSYSQGTEAFF. In DNA form, the CDR3 reads TGTGCCAGCAGTTACTCCCAGGGAACTGAAGCTTTCTTT.

CDR3 amino acids: CASSQSEGANEQFF. The CDR3 DNA reads as TGCGCCAGCAGTCAATCGGAGGGGGCGAATGAGCAGTTCTTC. The chain uses TRBV23-1 and TRBJ2-1; possible D gene TRBD1, 7 bases. TRBV23-1 is an open reading frame whose function is uncertain. Trimming removed 0 bases at V and 7 bases at J, with 10 bases between. The CDR3 is 14 residues long.

The chain links TRBV11-2 to TRBJ1-1, with D tentatively TRBD1 (6 bases). The germline V and J ends were trimmed by 6 bases and 3 bases, with 11 bases remaining between them. The V gene's germline CDR1 is SGHAT and CDR2 FQNNGV. The CDR3 covers 13 residues. This CDR3 is CASRRGADTEAFF. The CDR3 DNA sequence: TGTGCCAGCAGGCGGGGGGCCGACACTGAAGCTTTCTTT.

The chain recombines TRBV5-1 with TRBJ2-2, with 10 bases that match TRBD2. Germline CDR1 reads SGHRS; CDR2 reads YFSETQ. The CDR3 runs 16 residues. V dropped 4 bases and J dropped 5; count of bases not matched to a gene: 8. CDR3 nucleotide sequence: TGCGCCAGCAGCGGTGGAGCGGGAGGGGAAACCGGGGAGCTGTTTTTT. It codes for CASSGGAGGETGELFF.

This chain joins TRBV2 and TRBJ1-4; D gene unclear. Trimming removed 6 bases at V and 1 base at J, with 6 bases between. The CDR3 extends over 13 amino acids. Germline values: CDR1 SNHLY, CDR2 FYNNEI. In nucleotides, the CDR3 is TGTGCCAGCAGCGGGGTAACTAATGAAAAACTGTTTTTT. This sequence encodes CASSGVTNEKLFF.

The chain carries TRBV28 and TRBJ1-2, with D perhaps TRBD1 (6 bases). With 8 bases removed from V and 1 base from J, the gap between germline ends came to 17 bases. CDR1 is MDHEN and CDR2 is SYDVKM in the germline V gene. CDR3 size: 15 residues. The chain's CDR3 is CASCPWGALNYGYTF. CDR3 DNA: TGTGCCAGCTGTCCTTGGGGGGCTCTTAACTATGGCTACACCTTC.

V and J are TRBV4-1 and TRBJ2-1; TRBD2 matches 12 bases. The germline V gene has CDR1 MGHRA and CDR2 YSYEKL. The CDR3 is made up of 21 amino acids. Trimming took 1 base from V and 2 from J; bases not matched to a gene: 15. This CDR3 reads CASSQGPLAGGPKDAYNEQFF. DNA for the CDR3: TGCGCCAGCAGCCAAGGGCCCCTAGCGGGAGGGCCCAAAGACGCCTACAATGAGCAGTTCTTC.

J is TRBJ1-2 and V is TRBV30, with D unresolved. Deletions cut 1 base from V and 3 bases from J, with 12 bases between. This CDR3 is built from 14 residues. From germline, CDR1 is GTSNPN and CDR2 SVGIG (reference sequence). CDR3 DNA: TGTGCCTGGAGTGGTCCTGAGTTGGACTATGGCTACACCTTC. This sequence encodes CAWSGPELDYGYTF.

The chain has TRBV10-3 and TRBJ2-5; D unresolved. Germline lookup yields CDR1 ENHRY and CDR2 SYGVKD. V shed 2 bases and J shed 2 bases, with 3 bases lying between them. This CDR3 has 12 amino acids. The CDR3 protein is CAISEAQETQYF. In nucleotides, the CDR3 is TGTGCCATCAGTGAGGCACAAGAGACCCAGTACTTC.

The chain couples TRBV18 to TRBJ2-1; D possibly corresponds to TRBD2 (5 bases). Germline values: CDR1 KGHSH, CDR2 LQKENI. CDR3 size: 11 residues. The ends were cut back, 5 bases at V and 6 bases at J, with 5 bases in the middle. This chain's CDR3 is CASSTSNEQFF. The CDR3 DNA is TGTGCCAGCTCAACTAGCAATGAGCAGTTCTTC.

The V call is TRBV6-2 or TRBV6-3, the J call TRBJ2-3; TRBD2 agrees at 14 bases. The J segment lost 5 bases and the V segment lost 5 bases, leaving 18 bases of the junction unmatched. The CDR3 consists of 20 residues. Germline CDR1 is MNHEY and CDR2 is SVGEGT. The CDR3 reads CASSHAGTSGRAFLQDTQYF. CDR3 nucleotides: TGTGCCAGCAGTCACGCCGGGACTAGCGGGAGAGCTTTTCTCCAAGATACGCAGTATTTT.

This rearrangement joins TRBV27 to TRBJ1-5; perhaps TRBD1 as D (6 bases). Germline lookup yields CDR1 MNHEY and CDR2 SMNVEV (reference sequence). V gave up 3 bases and J gave up 2 bases, with 23 bases separating them. This CDR3 is built from 19 residues. CDR3 residues: CASSFYGGRSRLGNQPQHF. CDR3 sequence (DNA): TGTGCCAGCAGTTTCTACGGGGGGCGGTCTCGTTTGGGCAATCAGCCCCAGCATTTT.

The V and J genes are TRBV4-1 and TRBJ2-7; unclear D gene. There are 15 residues in the CDR3. CDR1 is MGHRA and CDR2 is YSYEKL in the germline V gene. V lost 0 bases, J lost 7 bases, and 16 bases lay in between. DNA for the CDR3: TGCGCCAGCAGCCAAGAATTAAGTCCCCTAAGGGAGCAGTACTTC. Protein product: CASSQELSPLREQYF.

The chain joins TRBV28 to TRBJ2-7; no clear D gene. Germline V gene lookup returns CDR1 MDHEN and CDR2 SYDVKM. CDR3 length: 14 residues. V was shortened by 4 bases and J by 4 bases, with 14 bases between the two germline ends. The CDR3 DNA reads as TGTGCCAGCAGTTCCCCCCCTCTGAGTTACGAGCAGTACTTC. It codes for CASSSPPLSYEQYF.

The chain recombines TRBV7-8 with TRBJ1-4, with 7 nucleotides matching TRBD1. The CDR3 covers 15 residues. Germline values: CDR1 SGHVS, CDR2 FQNEAQ. J lost 8 bases, V lost 1 base, and 7 bases had no gene match. The CDR3 loop is CASSLGWDSQEKLFF. The CDR3 region has the DNA TGTGCCAGCAGCTTAGGATGGGACAGTCAAGAAAAACTGTTTTTT.

The chain is built from TRBV5-1 and TRBJ2-5; TRBD2 is a possible D gene (6 bases). The V end lost 0 bases, the J end lost 4 bases, and 10 bases lay between the germline ends. The CDR3 runs 14 residues. CDR1 SGHRS and CDR2 YFSETQ come from the germline V gene. CDR3 nucleotides: TGCGCCAGCAGCTTGGTCGGGGGTCGAGAGACCCAGTACTTC. This codes for CASSLVGGRETQYF.

This clone was picked up one time. DNA for the CDR3: TGTGCCAGTAGTATAGGTCCTGGAAACACCATATATTTT. Translation gives CASSIGPGNTIYF. This rearrangement joins TRBV19 to TRBJ1-3; D not certain. Germline CDR1 and CDR2: LNHDA and SQIVND (reference sequence). Between the trimmed V and J ends, which lost 1 base and 2 bases, there was a span of 3 bases. The CDR3 totals 13 residues.

This chain links TRBV27 with TRBJ2-1; a possible D gene is TRBD1 (6 bases). Germline V lookup: CDR1 MNHEY, CDR2 SMNVEV (reference sequence). The CDR3 has 13 amino acids. V lost 3 bases and J 7 bases, leaving 10 bases between the germline ends. The CDR3 DNA follows: TGTGCCAGCAGTTTTCAGGGGTGGAATGAGCAGTTCTTC. This gives the protein CASSFQGWNEQFF.